Below are 18 T cell receptor beta chains sequenced from a single sample in a study of CD8 T cells in Susac syndrome (dated by TCRdb to the late 2010s). The library was obtained by the immunoSEQ multiplex PCR assay. RNA was extracted using the RNeasy kit, and roughly 0.45 to 1 microgram was reverse transcribed with random hexamers. In-frame beta chains were kept once TCRdb had trimmed the public reads at Q25 with fastp and called clones with MiXCR. Each entry is one CDR3 protein sequence, shown with its most common DNA and genes. The sample table holds over 70,000 distinct CDR3 sequences, of which roughly 96% were seen once. The ten largest clonotypes hold about 0.68% of the sample. The sample consisted of CD8+ T cells from PBMCs. The receptors were gathered from a human donor with Susac syndrome.

The gene calls are TRBV20-1 and TRBJ2-5; D is possibly TRBD1 (5 bases). Between the trimmed V and J ends, which lost 1 base and 5 bases, there was a span of 11 bases. CDR3 length: 13 amino acids. Germline V gene lookup returns CDR1 DFQATT and CDR2 SNEGSKA (reference sequence). Written as DNA, the CDR3 is TGCAGTGCTAGAGTCGTGACAGCGGAGACCCAGTACTTC. Protein product: CSARVVTAETQYF.

This chain joins TRBV5-5 and TRBJ1-2, with 8 nucleotides matching TRBD1. The J segment lost 0 bases and the V segment lost 0 bases, leaving 1 base of the junction unmatched. Germline V gives CDR1 SGHKS, CDR2 YYEKEE (reference sequence). The CDR3 has 15 residues. The CDR3 region has the DNA TGTGCCAGCAGCTTGGCGGGACAGGCTAACTATGGCTACACCTTC. It encodes CASSLAGQANYGYTF.

The rearrangement uses TRBV20-1 and TRBJ2-5; TRBD1 might be the D (6 bases). Between the trimmed V and J ends, which lost 6 bases and 5 bases, there was a span of 13 bases. This CDR3 is 12 amino acids long. CDR1 and CDR2 from the germline V gene are DFQATT and SNEGSKA (reference sequence). The CDR3, as DNA: TGCAGTGCGGCAGGGGTGGGGGAGACCCAGTACTTC. This translates into CSAAGVGETQYF.

The V and J genes are TRBV7-8 and TRBJ2-3; 7 bases map to TRBD1. Unmatched junction bases numbered 8, after V lost 0 bases and J lost 8 bases. Germline CDR1 reads SGHVS; CDR2 reads FQNEAQ. This CDR3 comprises 15 residues. Here the CDR3 DNA reads TGTGCCAGCAGCTTAGCGGTGACAGGGTCGGTTACGCAGTATTTT. This codes for CASSLAVTGSVTQYF.

This clonotype has only one observation. V is TRBV28 and J is TRBJ2-1; 7 bases map to TRBD1. The CDR3 extends over 14 amino acids. Germline CDR1 MDHEN, CDR2 SYDVKM. V trimming: 6 bases; J trimming: 8 bases; junction bases outside the gene matches: 10. The CDR3 DNA sequence: TGTGCCAGCAGCCTAACCCCGACAGGGCATGAGCAGTTCTTC. It is translated as CASSLTPTGHEQFF.

The V call is TRBV29-1, the J call TRBJ1-3, with D uncertain. The CDR3 totals 12 residues. CDR1 is SQVTM and CDR2 is ANQGSEA in the germline V gene. V shed 8 bases and J shed 8 bases, with 16 bases lying between them. The CDR3 sequence is CSTTGGGDTIYF. The CDR3 DNA sequence: TGCAGCACGACCGGAGGTGGGGACACCATATATTTT. The full variable domain, rest sourced from reference TRBV29-1 and TRBJ1-3, is SAVISQKPSRDICQRGTSLTIQCQVDSQVTMMFWYRQQPGQSLTLIATANQGSEATYESGFVIDKFPISRPNLTFSTLTVSNMSPEDSSIYLCSTTGGGDTIYFGEGSWLTVV.

The rearrangement links TRBV30 to TRBJ2-7; D perhaps matches TRBD1 (6 bases). V was cut by 0 bases and J by 9 bases, with 18 bases left in between. The CDR3 has 14 amino acids. Germline CDR1 reads GTSNPN; CDR2 reads SVGIG (reference sequence). CDR3 sequence reads: CAWSVQGRRWGQYF. CDR3 DNA sequence: TGTGCCTGGAGTGTACAGGGAAGAAGGTGGGGGCAGTACTTC.

This clonotype was seen a few times. The chain combines TRBV5-4 with TRBJ1-1; a possible D gene is TRBD1 (6 bases). CDR3 size: 14 residues. Germline CDR1 is SGHNT and CDR2 is YYREEE (reference sequence). V was trimmed by 0 bases and J by 3 bases, leaving 9 bases between them. Here the CDR3 reads CASSLDRADTEAFF. The CDR3 nucleotides read TGTGCCAGCAGCTTGGACAGGGCTGACACTGAAGCTTTCTTT. Complete variable domain (other parts from reference TRBV5-4 and TRBJ1-1): ETGVTQSPTHLIKTRGQQVTLRCSSQSGHNTVSWYQQALGQGPQFIFQYYREEENGRGNFPPRFSGLQFPNYSSELNVNALELDDSALYLCASSLDRADTEAFFGQGTRLTVV.

The genes are TRBV4-3 and TRBJ1-2; D call uncertain. The CDR3 has 15 amino acids. Per germline, CDR1 LGHNA and CDR2 YSLEER. V was pared by 0 bases and J by 8 bases, with 16 bases between. CDR3 sequence: CASSQDLAHGRGYTF. The CDR3 DNA follows: TGCGCCAGCAGCCAAGATTTGGCCCACGGCAGGGGCTACACCTTC.

CDR3 in DNA: TGTGCCAGCAGCTCAGCGGGGCGCCATGAAAAACTGTTTTTT. This codes for CASSSAGRHEKLFF. The chain is built from TRBV7-9 and TRBJ1-4, with D possibly matching TRBD1 (5 bases). Trimming took off 4 bases at V and 6 bases at J, with 12 bases between the two ends. The CDR3 runs 14 residues. CDR1 and CDR2 (germline): SEHNR, FQNEAQ (reference sequence).

This sequence joins TRBV29-1 and TRBJ1-2; D may be TRBD1 (5 bases). CDR1 and CDR2 from the germline V gene are SQVTM and ANQGSEA. CDR3 length: 12 residues. DNA of the CDR3: TGCAACGGGGTGACAGTTAACTATGGCTACACCTTC. It specifies CNGVTVNYGYTF.

This rearrangement joins TRBV7-2 to TRBJ2-3, with 10 bases matching TRBD2. Looked up from germline, CDR1 is SGHTA and CDR2 is FQGNSA. The length of the CDR3 is 17 residues. V lost 3 bases to trimming and J lost 3 bases; unmatched junction nucleotides: 9. The chain's CDR3 is CASSFPLAGGRTDTQYF. The CDR3 nucleotides read TGTGCCAGCAGCTTCCCTTTAGCGGGGGGCAGGACAGATACGCAGTATTTT.

This sequence joins TRBV5-6 and TRBJ2-1; 10 bases are a match to TRBD2. After removal of 5 bases from V and 4 bases from J, the junction contained 3 bases not matched to a gene. Germline V CDR1 and CDR2: SGHDT, YYEEEE. This CDR3 is built from 14 residues. CDR3 in DNA: TGTGCCAGCAGGGAAGCGGGGGGGTACAATGAGCAGTTCTTC. This codes for CASREAGGYNEQFF.

J is TRBJ2-5 and V is TRBV27; D ambiguous. Germline values: CDR1 MNHEY, CDR2 SMNVEV (reference sequence). V shed 6 bases and J shed 4 bases, with 15 bases lying between them. This CDR3 is 14 amino acids long. CDR3 protein: CASSPIGQVETQYF. CDR3 nucleotides: TGTGCCAGCAGCCCAATTGGGCAGGTAGAGACCCAGTACTTC.

This chain joins TRBV29-1 and TRBJ2-2, with 11 bases that match TRBD2. This CDR3 has 16 amino acids. V shed 4 bases and J 4 bases; nucleotides not matched to a gene: 8. CDR1 is SQVTM and CDR2 is ANQGSEA in the germline V gene. This CDR3 is CSVGTLAGGFTGELFF. The DNA for the CDR3 is TGCAGCGTTGGTACCCTAGCGGGGGGATTCACCGGGGAGCTGTTTTTT.

The chain couples TRBV30 to TRBJ2-7; a possible D gene is TRBD1 (6 bases). The CDR3 covers 13 residues. With 5 bases removed from V and 0 bases from J, the gap between germline ends came to 11 bases. Germline V lookup: CDR1 GTSNPN, CDR2 SVGIG (reference sequence). The CDR3 protein is CAWVADSSYEQYF. CDR3 sequence (DNA): TGTGCCTGGGTGGCGGACAGCTCCTACGAGCAGTACTTC.

The chain has TRBV20-1 and TRBJ2-5; 8 nucleotides match TRBD1. From germline, CDR1 is DFQATT and CDR2 SNEGSKA (reference sequence). After removal of 8 bases from V and 2 bases from J, the junction contained 4 bases not matched to a gene. The CDR3 is made up of 12 amino acids. In DNA form, the CDR3 reads TGCAGTACCGACAGGGGACAAGAGACCCAGTACTTC. Protein: CSTDRGQETQYF.

The rearrangement links TRBV6-6 to TRBJ1-1; 8 bases agree with TRBD1. This CDR3 has 13 amino acids. J lost 0 bases, V lost 11 bases, and 5 bases had no gene match. Germline V CDR1 and CDR2: MNHNY, SVGAGI (reference sequence). CDR3 residues: CAGSGGLNTEAFF. The CDR3 DNA follows: TGTGCCGGCTCAGGGGGCCTGAACACTGAAGCTTTCTTT.